These T cell receptor beta chains were read from a single sample in a study of human T cells and chemical hapten exposure. TCRdb ran MiXCR on the RACE reads and lists one entry per CDR3 protein. This table has 45,000 to 65,000 distinct CDR3 sequences, roughly a tenth appearing once. This material consisted of whole blood, taken in connection with sensitization to the hapten diphenylcyclopropenone (DPC). The receptors stem from a man in his forties with alopecia areata. Some clones in this sample may be carry-over from other donors' samples. CDR3s include the opening cysteine and the closing phenylalanine or tryptophan. D genes are given only for firm matches. Size values are once, few and many counts, or a class for expanded clones, and some rows have none.

clone_size j_call d_call v_call cdr3_nt cdr3_aa
- TRBJ2-1 TRBD2 TRBV5-1 TGCGCCAGCAGCTACGGCGGGAGGGTGTATGAGCAGTTCTTC CASSYGGRVYEQFF
many TRBJ2-2 TRBD1 TRBV7-3 TGTGCCAGCAGCCCCAGTCCCGGGACAGGGCCCGGGGAGCTGTTTTTT CASSPSPGTGPGELFF
many TRBJ1-5 TRBD1 TRBV5-1 TGCGCCAGCAGCGCCGGACAGGGTCATCAGCCCCAGCATTTT CASSAGQGHQPQHF
many TRBJ2-3 TRBD1 TRBV29-1 TGCAGCGCCAGACAGGGGACCAGCGCAGATACGCAGTATTTT CSARQGTSADTQYF
many TRBJ2-1 TRBD2 TRBV11-3 TGTGCCAGCAGCCCCGGTGGAGCGGGAGGGTTGAATGAGCAGTTCTTC CASSPGGAGGLNEQFF
many TRBJ1-4 - TRBV7-9 TGTGCCAGCACCGCAGGGACGACTAATGAAAAACTGTTTTTT CASTAGTTNEKLFF
many TRBJ2-7 - TRBV11-2 TGTGCCAGCAGCAGAAGGGACGGCAGAACCTACGAGCAGTACTTC CASSRRDGRTYEQYF
many TRBJ2-7 - TRBV5-1 TGCGCCAGCAGCGGAAGGGGACTGGACGGCGAGCAGTACTTC CASSGRGLDGEQYF
few TRBJ2-5 TRBD2 TRBV7-2 TGTGCCAGCAGCGCTAGCGGGTGGGGAGAGACCCAGTACTTC CASSASGWGETQYF
many TRBJ2-3 TRBD2 TRBV27 TGTGCCAGCAGTTCTAGCGGGAGTGTGGCAGATACGCAGTATTTT CASSSSGSVADTQYF
many TRBJ2-1 TRBD2 TRBV20-1 TGCAGCCCTCGGGGGGGAGGCCAGCCCGGCCCCGCACACAATGAGCAGTTCTTC CSPRGGGQPGPAHNEQFF
many TRBJ2-3 - TRBV6-2/TRBV6-3 TGTGCCAGCGGCGGAAAAAGCACAGATACGCAGTATTTT CASGGKSTDTQYF
- TRBJ2-5 TRBD2 TRBV7-9 TGTGCCAGCATACGGGAGGGCCGGTCAGAAGTAGAGACCCAGTACTTC CASIREGRSEVETQYF
medium-sized TRBJ2-7 - TRBV10-3 TGTGCCATCTCCCAGGGCTCTCGTATAACCTACGAGCAGTACTTC CAISQGSRITYEQYF
many TRBJ2-7 - TRBV6-2/TRBV6-3 TGTGCCAGCAGACAGGCCTACGAGCAGTACTTC CASRQAYEQYF
many TRBJ2-7 TRBD1 TRBV7-9 TGTGCCAGCAGCGAACCGGGACAGGCCTTTTCTACCGAGCAGTACTTC CASSEPGQAFSTEQYF
few TRBJ2-1 TRBD2 TRBV7-2 TGTGCCAGCAGCCCGACGGCGGGAGGACGCTACAATGAGCAGTTCTTC CASSPTAGGRYNEQFF
few TRBJ1-2 TRBD1 TRBV7-2 TGTGCCAGCAGCTCTTATAATCCGGGACAGCTGTACGGCTATGGCTACACCTTC CASSSYNPGQLYGYGYTF
many TRBJ2-1 - TRBV12-3/TRBV12-4 TGTGCCAGCAGTTTAAACCAAGCCGCCTACAATGAGCAGTTCTTC CASSLNQAAYNEQFF
few TRBJ2-1 TRBD1 TRBV7-2 TGTGCCAGCAGCCCCACCCCGGGACAGGGGGCGGGGGAGCAGTTCTTC CASSPTPGQGAGEQFF
many TRBJ2-3 TRBD2 TRBV2 TGTGCCAGCAGAGGGACTAGCCCAGGGGCGCAGTATTTT CASRGTSPGAQYF
- TRBJ2-1 - TRBV7-2 TGTGCCAGCAGCTGGGACCGATACAATGAGCAGTTCTTC CASSWDRYNEQFF
many TRBJ2-7 - TRBV28 TGTGCCAGCAGTTTAGTGACGAATTCCTACGAGCAGTACTTC CASSLVTNSYEQYF
few TRBJ2-1 - TRBV6-2/TRBV6-3 TGTGCCAGCAGTTACTTCTCAGGGCGGTACAATGAGCAGTTCTTC CASSYFSGRYNEQFF
many TRBJ2-1 - TRBV9 TGTGCCAGCAGCGTAGCTCTGAAGGGGGAAGGTTCCTACAATGAGCAGTTCTTC CASSVALKGEGSYNEQFF
- TRBJ2-7 TRBD2 TRBV6-2/TRBV6-3 TGTGCCACCGCTACTAGCGGGAGCTCCTACGAGCAGTACTTC CATATSGSSYEQYF
many TRBJ2-7 TRBD2 TRBV18 TGTGCCAGCTCACCACCGACTAGCGGGACTCCCTACGAGCAGTACTTC CASSPPTSGTPYEQYF
many TRBJ2-3 TRBD2 TRBV28 TGTGCCAGCAGTTTACCGACTAGCGGGACAACGGATACGCAGTATTTT CASSLPTSGTTDTQYF
- TRBJ2-3 TRBD2 TRBV7-2 TGTGCCAGCAGCCCGTCCCGACTAGCGGTGCACGATACGCAGTATTTT CASSPSRLAVHDTQYF
few TRBJ2-3 - TRBV5-1 TGCGCCAGCAGCTTGCGGGCAGGGAATGGACTCACAGATACGCAGTATTTT CASSLRAGNGLTDTQYF
few TRBJ1-4 - TRBV4-1 TGCGCCAGCAGCCAGCCCAACAGACATGAAAAACTGTTTTTT CASSQPNRHEKLFF
- TRBJ2-3 - TRBV11-2 TGTGCCAGCAGCCCAGGGGCTGGAACGCAGTATTTT CASSPGAGTQYF
few TRBJ1-5 - TRBV19 TGTGCCAGTAGTCTGACATCAGGGGGCAATCAGCCCCAGCATTTT CASSLTSGGNQPQHF
many TRBJ2-1 - TRBV27 TGTGCCAGCAGTTCAACCCACGAGCAGTTCTTC CASSSTHEQFF
- TRBJ2-1 - TRBV20-1 TGCAGTGCTAGGGGAGGCGGGGACAATGAGCAGTTCTTC CSARGGGDNEQFF
many TRBJ2-3 TRBD2 TRBV6-2/TRBV6-3 TGTGCCAGCAGTCCCTGGACTAGCCCCTCGGCAGATACGCAGTATTTT CASSPWTSPSADTQYF
many TRBJ1-4 - TRBV7-2 TGTGCCAGCAGCCCTAGTGCTGGGCTCAGCGAAAAACTGTTTTTT CASSPSAGLSEKLFF
many TRBJ2-3 - TRBV23-1 TGCGCCAGCAGTCAAGTTGGGGCGCACCTCTCTAGCACAGATACGCAGTATTTT CASSQVGAHLSSTDTQYF
many TRBJ2-5 TRBD1 TRBV20-1 TGCAGTGCTAGTGAGACAGGGTCAGAGACCCAGTACTTC CSASETGSETQYF
- TRBJ2-6 TRBD1 TRBV7-3 TGTGCCAGCAGCTCAGACAGGGCTGGGGCCAACGTCCTGACTTTC CASSSDRAGANVLTF
few TRBJ2-6 - TRBV27 TGTGCCAGCAGTTTCGACAGCTCTGGGGCCAACGTCCTGACTTTC CASSFDSSGANVLTF
many TRBJ2-1 - TRBV27 TGTGCCAGCAGACCTTACGGACAGCGGATCTACAATGAGCAGTTCTTC CASRPYGQRIYNEQFF
many TRBJ2-3 TRBD2 TRBV28 TGTGCCAGCAGTTTGCAAGCGGGAGAGGGATCTAGCACAGATACGCAGTATTTT CASSLQAGEGSSTDTQYF
- TRBJ1-2 TRBD1 TRBV12-3/TRBV12-4 TGTGCCAGCAGTCAACTGACAGGGCACTACACCTTC CASSQLTGHYTF
few TRBJ2-3 - TRBV20-1 TGCAGTGCTAGAGATCCTAGTGGGGGGCTTAGCACAGATACGCAGTATTTT CSARDPSGGLSTDTQYF
many TRBJ2-2 - TRBV6-2/TRBV6-3 TGTGCCAGCAGTTACTTGGTCACCGGGGAGCTGTTTTTT CASSYLVTGELFF
many TRBJ2-1 TRBD2 TRBV19 TGTGCCAGCTCCATAGCGGGGTACAATGAGCAGTTCTTC CASSIAGYNEQFF
few TRBJ2-1 - TRBV11-2 TGTGCCAGCTTGGGGAATGAGCAGTTCTTC CASLGNEQFF
- TRBJ2-7 TRBD2 TRBV28 TGTGCCAGCAGTTTATCTGGACTAGCTAAACACGAGCAGTACTTC CASSLSGLAKHEQYF
- TRBJ2-7 - TRBV14 TGTGCCAGCAGCCAGGCAGGGCGGTCGTGGGAGCAGTACTTC CASSQAGRSWEQYF
many TRBJ2-1 TRBD2 TRBV11-2 TGTGCCAGCAGCCCATCTACCGGGACTAGCGGGAGAAGCACCTACAATGAGCAGTTCTTC CASSPSTGTSGRSTYNEQFF
once TRBJ2-7 TRBD2 TRBV20-1 TGCAGTGCTAGAGGCTTCACCGGGACTAGCGGGAGCGGTGGCTCCTACGAGCAGTACTTC CSARGFTGTSGSGGSYEQYF
- TRBJ1-4 - TRBV27 TGTGCCAGCGGGGTGACAGGTGTTAATGAAAAACTGTTTTTT CASGVTGVNEKLFF